The clone carrying this TCR beta chain was detected once. The source of the sample is a study of shared clonotypes between healthy human individuals. Method: immunoSEQ multiplex PCR; TCRdb's copy keeps in-frame clones and lacks some. Of roughly 2,300,000 clones in the sample, about nine tenths are singletons; the top ten hold around 0.4%. CDR1 is SGDLS and CDR2 is YYNGEE in the germline V gene. J lost 8 bases, V lost 6 bases, and 16 bases had no gene match. The CDR3 extends over 15 amino acids. The chain is built from TRBV9 and TRBJ1-2, with 7 bases aligning to TRBD1. This TCR derives from a young man in good health. Some clones in this sample may be carry-over from other donors' samples. The sequencing sample was made of naive CD4+ T cells from PBMCs. The subset was: CD45RA+ positively selected. In nucleotides, the CDR3 is TGTGCCAGCACCGACTATCCTCGACAGGGAAGGGGCTACACCTTC. Protein sequence: CASTDYPRQGRGYTF.